This TCR beta chain derives from a study of shared clonotypes between healthy human individuals. TCRdb keeps only in-frame clones here, not all; method: immunoSEQ multiplex PCR. Of a few million clones in the sample, nearly 97% were seen once. Losses at the gene ends were 5 bases for V and 4 bases for J; bases not matched to a gene: 7. The CDR3 runs 15 residues. In germline, CDR1 is SGHTA, CDR2 FQGNSA. The sample was naive CD4+ T cells sorted from blood. Subset given: CD45RA+ positively selected. The V gene is TRBV7-2, the J gene TRBJ2-1; 8 bases match TRBD2. The origin of this receptor is a man aged 18 to 35 in good health. CDR3 protein: CASSTSGSPYNEQFF. In DNA, the CDR3 is TGTGCCAGCAGCACCAGCGGGAGTCCATACAATGAGCAGTTCTTC.